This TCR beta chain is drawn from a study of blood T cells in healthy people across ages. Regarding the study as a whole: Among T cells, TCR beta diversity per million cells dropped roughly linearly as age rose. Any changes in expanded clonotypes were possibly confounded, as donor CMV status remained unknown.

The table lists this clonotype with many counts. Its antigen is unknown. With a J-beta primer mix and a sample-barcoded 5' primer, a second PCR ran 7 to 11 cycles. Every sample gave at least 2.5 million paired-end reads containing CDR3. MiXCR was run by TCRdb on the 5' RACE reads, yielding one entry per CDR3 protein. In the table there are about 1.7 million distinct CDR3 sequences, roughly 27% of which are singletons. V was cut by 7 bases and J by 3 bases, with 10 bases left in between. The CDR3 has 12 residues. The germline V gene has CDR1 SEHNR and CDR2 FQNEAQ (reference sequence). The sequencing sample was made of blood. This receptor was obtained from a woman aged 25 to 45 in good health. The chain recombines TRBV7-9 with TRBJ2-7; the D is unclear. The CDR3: CASIPRVYEQYF. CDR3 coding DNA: TGTGCCAGCATCCCTCGGGTCTACGAGCAGTACTTC.